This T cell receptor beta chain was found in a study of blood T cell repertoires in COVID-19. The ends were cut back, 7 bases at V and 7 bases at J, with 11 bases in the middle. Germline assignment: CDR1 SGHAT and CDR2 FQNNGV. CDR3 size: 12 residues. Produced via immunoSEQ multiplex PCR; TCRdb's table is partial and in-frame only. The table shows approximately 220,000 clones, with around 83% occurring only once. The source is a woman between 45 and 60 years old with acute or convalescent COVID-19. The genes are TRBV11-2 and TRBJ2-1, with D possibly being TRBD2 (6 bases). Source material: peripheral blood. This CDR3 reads CASIEEGNEQFF. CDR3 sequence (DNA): TGTGCCAGCATTGAGGAGGGTAATGAGCAGTTCTTC.